This T cell receptor (beta chain) was observed in a study of shared clonotypes between healthy human individuals. Clones were read by immunoSEQ multiplex PCR, and TCRdb kept only the in-frame ones, dropping some. The profile shows 2 million to 2.5 million clones, about nine tenths of them singletons. The CDR3 has 15 amino acids. The germline V and J ends were trimmed by 6 bases and 2 bases, with 14 bases remaining between them. The V gene's germline CDR1 is PRHDT and CDR2 FYEKMQ (reference sequence). General study points: Memory subsets had estimated richness that was generally smaller than that of naive subsets. Approximately 5% of naive CD4 clonotypes were shared across four donors.

Donors comprised healthy HIV-negative adults lacking recent acute infections or vaccinations. CD4+ cells were split into CD45RA+ naive and CD45RA-negative memory subsets. Concerning this clone itself: Its antigen is undetermined.

The genes are TRBV13 and TRBJ1-5; no reliable D call. This receptor was identified in a man aged 18-30 years in good health. Some clones in this sample may be carry-over from other donors' samples. The sample was naive CD4+ T cells from PBMCs. Noted subset: CD45RA+ positively selected. The CDR3 protein is CASSLGHGGNQPQHF. CDR3 DNA: TGTGCCAGCAGTTTGGGCCACGGAGGCAATCAGCCCCAGCATTTT.